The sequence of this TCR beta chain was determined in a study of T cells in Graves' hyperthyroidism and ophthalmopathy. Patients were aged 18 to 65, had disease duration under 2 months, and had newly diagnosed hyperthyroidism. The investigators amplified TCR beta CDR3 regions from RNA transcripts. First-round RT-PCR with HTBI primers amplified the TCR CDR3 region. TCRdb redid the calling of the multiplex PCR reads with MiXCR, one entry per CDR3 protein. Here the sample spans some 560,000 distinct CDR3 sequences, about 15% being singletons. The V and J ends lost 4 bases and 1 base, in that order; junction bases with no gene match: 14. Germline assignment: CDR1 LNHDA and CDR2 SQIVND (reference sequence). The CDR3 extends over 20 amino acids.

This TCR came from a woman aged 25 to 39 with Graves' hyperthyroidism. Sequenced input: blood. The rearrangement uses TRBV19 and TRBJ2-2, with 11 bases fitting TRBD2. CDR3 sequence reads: CASSNPLGSGRVRNTGELFF. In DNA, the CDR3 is TGTGCCAGTAGTAACCCGCTGGGTAGCGGGAGGGTACGGAACACCGGGGAGCTGTTTTTT.